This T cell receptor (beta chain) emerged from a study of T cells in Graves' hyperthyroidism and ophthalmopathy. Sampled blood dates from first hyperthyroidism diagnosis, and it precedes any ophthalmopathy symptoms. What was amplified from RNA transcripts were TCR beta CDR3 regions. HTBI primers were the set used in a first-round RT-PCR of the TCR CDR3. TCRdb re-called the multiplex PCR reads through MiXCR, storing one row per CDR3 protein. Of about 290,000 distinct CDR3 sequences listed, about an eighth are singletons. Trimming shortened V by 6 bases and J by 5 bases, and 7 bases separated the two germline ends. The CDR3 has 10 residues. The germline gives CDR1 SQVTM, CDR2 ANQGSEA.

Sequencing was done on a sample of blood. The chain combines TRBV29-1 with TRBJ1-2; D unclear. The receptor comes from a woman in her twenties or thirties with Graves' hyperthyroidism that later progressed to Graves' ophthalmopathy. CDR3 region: CSVQDYGYTF. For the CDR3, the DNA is TGCAGCGTCCAGGATTATGGCTACACCTTC.